This TCR beta chain was identified in a study of CD8 T cells in ankylosing spondylitis. Study results and caveats: There was a TCR beta motif, made of fewer than 10 highly homologous variants, that appeared characteristic of ankylosing spondylitis blood.

The TCR beta libraries were generated through quantitative 5'-RACE incorporating molecular barcodes. MiXCR, run by TCRdb on the 5' RACE reads, gives a single entry per CDR3 protein. This repertoire shows just over 350,000 distinct CDR3 sequences, 20% found once; its top ten account for around 13%. With 6 bases removed from V and 2 bases from J, the gap between germline ends came to 11 bases. CDR1 SQVTM and CDR2 ANQGSEA come from the germline V gene. The CDR3 length is 12 residues. Only a few counts were recorded for this clonotype. Antigen: not known. This receptor was identified in a male donor with ankylosing spondylitis or in good health (not recorded which). Sequenced: blood, either unsorted or a sorted T cell fraction (not recorded which). This chain joins TRBV29-1 and TRBJ2-7, with no clear D. CDR3 amino acids: CSVVTRTYEQYF. CDR3 bases: TGCAGCGTGGTCACACGAACCTACGAGCAGTACTTC.